Included here is one T cell receptor (beta chain) sequence, with context. CDR3 length: 17 residues. In germline, CDR1 is ENHRY, CDR2 SYGVKD. Trimming shortened V by 3 bases and J by 0 bases, and 15 bases separated the two germline ends. Study processing details: Reference gene primer amplification gave estimated nucleated cell counts. Sequencing was performed with immunoSEQ multiplex PCR; in TCRdb, only in-frame clones are kept and a portion is missing. V, J and clone size reflect that table, while D and trimming were determined from the DNA. The data contain approximately 190,000 clones, around 84% of them singletons. The data stem from a study of blood T cell repertoires in COVID-19.

The clonotype was recovered from a man aged 25-45 years with active or convalescent COVID-19. The genes are TRBV10-3 and TRBJ1-5, with a weak D call TRBD1 (5 bases). The specimen was peripheral blood. The CDR3 sequence is CAISEHTQGNSNQPQHF. The CDR3 DNA reads TGTGCCATCAGTGAACATACTCAGGGTAATAGCAATCAGCCCCAGCATTTT.